This entry describes one T cell receptor (beta chain). For each subset, genomic DNA was distributed in equal portions over several immunoSEQ plates. In the authors' workflow: ImmunoSEQ output lacked quality scores and full-length reads, limiting matched filtering. Clones were read by immunoSEQ multiplex PCR, and TCRdb kept only the in-frame ones, dropping some. V and J calls and clone size are those listed in that table; D and trimming were worked out from the DNA. The sample includes about 1,900,000 clones, over 85% of them seen just once. The sample comes from a study of shared clonotypes between healthy human individuals. Naive CD8 cells were CD45RO-negative, positively selected for CCR7, excluding terminally differentiated effector memory CD45RA+ cells. This clonotype was obtained from a man aged 18 to 30 in good health. Sequenced input: naive CD8+ T cells sorted from blood.

The CDR3 nucleotides are TGTGCCAGCAGCTTAGAATTGGCAGCTGGCCTTTTCACAGATACGCAGTATTTT. Translating gives CASSLELAAGLFTDTQYF. V usage is TRBV7-6 and J usage is TRBJ2-3; D remains ambiguous. The V gene lost 1 base and the J gene lost 2 bases, with 19 bases spanning the gap. Germline loops: CDR1 SGHVS, CDR2 FNYEAQ. The CDR3 is 18 amino acids.